This TCR beta chain came from a study of cytomegalovirus exposure and HLA in healthy donors. General study findings and limits: High specificity and sensitivity for cytomegalovirus status were reported for the classifier. Most subjects' HLA-A and HLA-B alleles were reportedly predicted from TCR beta sequences.

This PCR relied on a set of 60 Vbeta primers and 13 Jbeta primers. This table comes from immunoSEQ multiplex PCR, and its TCRdb copy is limited to in-frame clones, with some not included. This sample's table reports some 110,000 clones. To note about this clone: The target antigen is unknown.

This CDR3 has 17 residues. Deletions cut 5 bases from V and 10 bases from J, with 28 bases between. Looked up from germline, CDR1 is SGDLS and CDR2 is YYNGEE. The TCR comes from a man between 25 and 39 years old in good health and CMV-seronegative. J is TRBJ1-3 and V is TRBV9, with D possibly matching TRBD1 (5 bases). Sequences were obtained from PBMCs. The CDR3 reads CASSPGGRELGVGTIYF. DNA for the CDR3: TGTGCCAGCAGTCCTGGCGGCAGGGAACTTGGCGTAGGGACCATATATTTT.